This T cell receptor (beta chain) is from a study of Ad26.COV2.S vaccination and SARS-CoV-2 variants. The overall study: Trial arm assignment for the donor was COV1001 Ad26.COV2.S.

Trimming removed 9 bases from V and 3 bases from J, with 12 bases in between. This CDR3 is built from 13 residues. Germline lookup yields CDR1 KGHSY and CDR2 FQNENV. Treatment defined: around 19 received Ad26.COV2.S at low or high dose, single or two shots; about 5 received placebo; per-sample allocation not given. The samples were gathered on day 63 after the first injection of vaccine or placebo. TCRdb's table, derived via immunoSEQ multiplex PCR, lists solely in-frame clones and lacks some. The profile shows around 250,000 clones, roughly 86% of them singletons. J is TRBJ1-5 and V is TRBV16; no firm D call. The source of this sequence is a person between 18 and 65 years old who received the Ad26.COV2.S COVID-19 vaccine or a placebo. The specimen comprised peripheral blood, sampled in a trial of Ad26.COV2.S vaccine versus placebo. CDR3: CASSTRANQPQHF. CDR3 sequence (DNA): TGTGCCAGTTCTACACGGGCCAATCAGCCCCAGCATTTT.